This TCR beta chain was retrieved from a study of vaccination and CD4 T cells after COVID-19 (dated by TCRdb to between 2022 and 2023). Background for the entire study: SARS-CoV-2 positivity had been established in the convalescent patients by nasal swab PCR, and mild disease was recorded in nine of these patients and severe disease in one. In the convalescent cohort there were six males and four females, among whom were two Hispanic individuals, seven Caucasians, two Asians and one multiracial person. Participants received two doses of either the Pfizer-BioNTech BNT162b2 vaccine (n=8) or the Moderna mRNA-1273 vaccine (n=2). Post-COVID blood samples were collected from convalescent patients a median of approximately 93 days after diagnosis, with a range of about 30 to 180 days. Post-vaccine blood samples were obtained a median of around 74 days after the second vaccine dose, with a range of roughly 14 to 241 days. Culture stimuli were overlapping spike peptide pools from SARS-CoV-2 and from the common cold coronaviruses HCoV-NL63, HCoV-OC43 and HCoV-229E. In control cultures, a CEFX viral epitope pool was used as positive control, an HIV-1 Nef peptide pool was used as negative control, or no peptide was added. In over 8 COVID-19 convalescent patients and 4 infection-naive healthy vaccine recipients, the spike-specific CD4+ TCR repertoire before mRNA vaccination was compared with the repertoire after mRNA vaccination.

For CDR1 and CDR2, the germline V gene lists KGHSH and LQKENI. V has 5 bases trimmed and J has 4 bases trimmed; junction bases matching no gene number 6. The CDR3, from cysteine to phenylalanine, totals 15 residues. The entry retains the CDR3 DNA only, 45 bases that are in frame from base 1. Points the paper makes about the study in general: The number of convalescent patients in the study was relatively small, and the study did not examine early timepoints following natural infection. Of the vaccine-specific clones in convalescent patients, 304 of 307, or nearly all, reacted only to SARS-CoV-2 spike and did not cross-react with common cold coronaviruses. Although the median number of SARS-CoV-2-reactive clonotypes went up from around 20 after infection to more than 30 after vaccination, the increase was not significant. In convalescent patients, a median approximately 83% of post-vaccine SARS-CoV-2-reactive clones were detected only after vaccination, and vaccine-specific priming was suggested by this finding.

The library relied on PCR. DNA from cultured CD4+ T cells was subjected to TCR sequencing with the Oncomine TCR Beta short-read assay at the Johns Hopkins FTIC core. Genomic DNA was extracted from the cultured CD4+ T cells with the QIAamp micro DNA kit. Oncomine TCR Beta libraries from cultured CD4+ T cells were pooled using unique dual indexes and sequenced on an Illumina iSeq 100. Per the source publication's procedure: Non-productive sequences were filtered out, and CDR3s that did not start with C, did not end with F or W, or were shorter than 7 amino acids were discarded. The MANAFEST web application identified antigen-specific clonotypes by comparing peptide-stimulated wells against reference wells and other culture wells. For a clone to be called positive, the clone needed an FDR below 0.05, an odds ratio above 5, and a productive frequency above 0.1% in at least two of three replicate wells. A clonotype counted as cross-reactive if it showed significant expansion both in the SARS-CoV-2 spike wells and in at least one common cold coronavirus spike condition. Using R version 3.6.1, CDR3 homology was evaluated through Levenshtein distances (stringdist) along with unrooted phylogenetic trees (ape). Using fastp at Q25 and MiXCR, TCRdb reprocessed the public reads and kept productive beta chains. Rows are combined by CDR3 protein, so each entry shows the most common genes and DNA. These V and J calls are TCRdb output, not the study's own analysis. In all, the sample holds fewer than 7,500 distinct CDR3 sequences, and around 60% of those were seen once. The top ten hold 30% to 35% of the sample.

As to this clonotype: The target of this receptor is not known. Per-base qualities were not stored, and no clone one base away is much larger.

The treatment or condition label for this specimen denotes: roughly 11-day PBMC culture with coronavirus spike peptide pools or control peptides (ViraFEST assay). The ViraFEST assay was used in the study, in which antigen-specific T cells were expanded with peptide pools and expanded clonotypes were subsequently identified by TCR sequencing. The convalescent patients' positive SARS-CoV-2 PCR tests were from March to December 2020, which was before the Alpha, Beta and Delta variants emerged in the United States. Each well held about 2 million PBMCs cultured in IMDM containing roughly 5% human AB serum and around 10 IU/ml IL-2, with approximately 9.2 ug/ml peptide pools added. Half of the culture medium was replaced with fresh IL-2-containing medium on days 3 and 7. Once the cells had been in culture for less than 12 days, the EasySep CD4+ T cell isolation kit was used to isolate CD4+ T cells by negative selection. Ficoll-Paque Plus gradient centrifugation was used to isolate PBMCs from whole blood, and the isolated PBMCs were then either used fresh or cryopreserved at -140C. Each culture condition was generally run in triplicate wells.

Sequencing was performed on CD4+ T cells from blood, cultured in vitro. The sequence derives from a human donor who had recovered from COVID-19. The chain is assembled from TRBV18 and TRBJ2-5, and 11 junctional nucleotides match TRBD1. CDR3 protein: CASSGGQGAGETQYF. The DNA sequence follows: TGTGCCAGCTCAGGAGGACAGGGGGCGGGAGAGACCCAGTACTTC.